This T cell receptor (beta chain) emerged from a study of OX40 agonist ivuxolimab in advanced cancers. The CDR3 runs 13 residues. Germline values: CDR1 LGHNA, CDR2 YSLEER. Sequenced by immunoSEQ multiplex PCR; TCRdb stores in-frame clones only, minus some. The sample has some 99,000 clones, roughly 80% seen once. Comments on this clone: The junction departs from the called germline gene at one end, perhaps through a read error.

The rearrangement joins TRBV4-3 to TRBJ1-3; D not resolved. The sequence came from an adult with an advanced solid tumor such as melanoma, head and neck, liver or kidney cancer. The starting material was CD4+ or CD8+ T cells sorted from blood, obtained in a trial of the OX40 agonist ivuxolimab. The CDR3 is CASSQEVRTASNF. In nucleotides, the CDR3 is TGCGCCAGCAGCCAAGAGGTCCGGACCGCTTCCAATTTT.